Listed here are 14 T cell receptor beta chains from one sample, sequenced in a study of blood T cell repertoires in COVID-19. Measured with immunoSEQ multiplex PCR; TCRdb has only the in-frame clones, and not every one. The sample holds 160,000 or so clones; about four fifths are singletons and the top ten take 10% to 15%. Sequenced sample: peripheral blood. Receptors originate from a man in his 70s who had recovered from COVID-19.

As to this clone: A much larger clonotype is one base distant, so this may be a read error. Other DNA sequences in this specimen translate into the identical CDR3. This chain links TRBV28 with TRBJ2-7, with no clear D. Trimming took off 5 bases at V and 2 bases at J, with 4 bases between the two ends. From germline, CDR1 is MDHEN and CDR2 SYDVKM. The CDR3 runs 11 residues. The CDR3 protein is CASSQTYEQYF. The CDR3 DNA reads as TGTGCCAGCAGTCAGACCTACGAGCAGTACTTC.

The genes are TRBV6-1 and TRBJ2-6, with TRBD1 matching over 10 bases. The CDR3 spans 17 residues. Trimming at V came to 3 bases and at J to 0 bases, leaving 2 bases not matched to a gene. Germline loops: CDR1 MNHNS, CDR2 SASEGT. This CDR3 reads CASSDWTGGSGANVLTF. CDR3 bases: TGTGCCAGCAGTGATTGGACAGGGGGCTCTGGGGCCAACGTCCTGACTTTC.

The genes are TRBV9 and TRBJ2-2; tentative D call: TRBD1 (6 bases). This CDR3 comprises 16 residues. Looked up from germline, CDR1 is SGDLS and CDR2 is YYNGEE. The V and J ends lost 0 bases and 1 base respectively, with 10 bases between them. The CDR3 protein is CASSVGPTGNTGELFF. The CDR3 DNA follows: TGTGCCAGCAGCGTAGGCCCGACAGGGAACACCGGGGAGCTGTTTTTT.

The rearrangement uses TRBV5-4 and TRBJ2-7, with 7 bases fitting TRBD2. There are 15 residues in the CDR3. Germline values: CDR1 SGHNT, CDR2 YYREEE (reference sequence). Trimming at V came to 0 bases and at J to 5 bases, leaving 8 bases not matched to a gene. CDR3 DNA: TGTGCCAGCAGCTTGGTTGGCGGGAGTGGGAACGAGCAGTACTTC. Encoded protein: CASSLVGGSGNEQYF.

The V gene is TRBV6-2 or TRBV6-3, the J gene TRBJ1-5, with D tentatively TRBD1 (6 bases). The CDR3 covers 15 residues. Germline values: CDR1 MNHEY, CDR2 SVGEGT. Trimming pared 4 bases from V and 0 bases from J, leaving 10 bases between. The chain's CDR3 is CASSSTGFSNQPQHF. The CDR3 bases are TGTGCCAGCAGTTCCACAGGGTTTAGCAATCAGCCCCAGCATTTT.

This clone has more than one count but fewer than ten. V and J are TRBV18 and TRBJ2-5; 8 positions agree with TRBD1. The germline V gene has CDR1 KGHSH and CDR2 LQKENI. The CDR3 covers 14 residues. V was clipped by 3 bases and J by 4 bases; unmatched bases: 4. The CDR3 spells CASSPGTGLETQYF. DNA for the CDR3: TGTGCCAGCTCACCCGGGACAGGTCTAGAGACCCAGTACTTC.

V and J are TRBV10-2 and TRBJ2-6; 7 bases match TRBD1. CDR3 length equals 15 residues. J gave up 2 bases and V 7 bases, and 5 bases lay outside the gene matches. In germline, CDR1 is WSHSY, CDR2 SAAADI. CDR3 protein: CASTGTGAGANVLTF. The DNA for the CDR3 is TGCGCCAGCACCGGAACAGGGGCTGGGGCCAACGTCCTGACTTTC.

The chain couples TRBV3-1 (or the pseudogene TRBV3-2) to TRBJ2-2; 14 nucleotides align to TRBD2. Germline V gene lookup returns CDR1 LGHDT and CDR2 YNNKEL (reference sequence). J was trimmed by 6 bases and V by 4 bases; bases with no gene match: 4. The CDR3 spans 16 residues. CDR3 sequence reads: CASSRGLAGVAGELFF. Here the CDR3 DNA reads TGTGCCAGCAGCCGGGGACTAGCGGGAGTCGCCGGGGAGCTGTTTTTT.

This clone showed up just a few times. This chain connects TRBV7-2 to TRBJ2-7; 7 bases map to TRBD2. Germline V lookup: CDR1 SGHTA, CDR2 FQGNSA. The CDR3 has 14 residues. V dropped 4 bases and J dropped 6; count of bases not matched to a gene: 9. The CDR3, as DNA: TGTGCCAGCAGCTCCCCGGGCGGGAGAAGCGAGCAGTACTTC. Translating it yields CASSSPGGRSEQYF.

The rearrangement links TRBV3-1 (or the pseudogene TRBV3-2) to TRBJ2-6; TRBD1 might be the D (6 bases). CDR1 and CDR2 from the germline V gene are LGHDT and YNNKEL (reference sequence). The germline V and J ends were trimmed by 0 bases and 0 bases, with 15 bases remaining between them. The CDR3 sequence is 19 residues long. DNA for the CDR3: TGTGCCAGCAGCCAAGAAGAAACAGGGCGAAGCTCTGGGGCCAACGTCCTGACTTTC. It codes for CASSQEETGRSSGANVLTF.

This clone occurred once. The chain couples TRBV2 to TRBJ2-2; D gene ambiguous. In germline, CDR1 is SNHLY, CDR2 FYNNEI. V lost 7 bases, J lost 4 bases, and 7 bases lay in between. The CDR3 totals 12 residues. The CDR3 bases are TGTGCCAGCAACTACCGCACCGGGGAGCTGTTTTTT. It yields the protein CASNYRTGELFF.

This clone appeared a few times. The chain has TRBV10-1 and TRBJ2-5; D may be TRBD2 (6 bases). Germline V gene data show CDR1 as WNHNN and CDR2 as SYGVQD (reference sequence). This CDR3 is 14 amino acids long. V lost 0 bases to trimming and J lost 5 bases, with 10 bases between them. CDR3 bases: TGCGCCAGCAGTGAGTCGTTGGGGAGGGAGACCCAGTACTTC. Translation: CASSESLGRETQYF.

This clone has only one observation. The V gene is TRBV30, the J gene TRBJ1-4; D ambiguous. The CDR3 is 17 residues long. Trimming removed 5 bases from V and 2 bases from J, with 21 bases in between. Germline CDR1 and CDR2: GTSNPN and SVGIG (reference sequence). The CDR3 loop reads CAWVPGEGFATNEKLFF. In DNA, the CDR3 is TGTGCCTGGGTGCCCGGTGAGGGATTTGCCACTAATGAAAAACTGTTTTTT.

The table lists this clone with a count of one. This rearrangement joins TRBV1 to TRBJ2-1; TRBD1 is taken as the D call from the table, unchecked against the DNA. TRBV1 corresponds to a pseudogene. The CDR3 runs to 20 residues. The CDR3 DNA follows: TGCACCAGCAGCCAAGTCCCCGGGACAGGTGCCACTATCTACTACAATGAGCAGTTCTTC. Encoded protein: CTSSQVPGTGATIYYNEQFF.